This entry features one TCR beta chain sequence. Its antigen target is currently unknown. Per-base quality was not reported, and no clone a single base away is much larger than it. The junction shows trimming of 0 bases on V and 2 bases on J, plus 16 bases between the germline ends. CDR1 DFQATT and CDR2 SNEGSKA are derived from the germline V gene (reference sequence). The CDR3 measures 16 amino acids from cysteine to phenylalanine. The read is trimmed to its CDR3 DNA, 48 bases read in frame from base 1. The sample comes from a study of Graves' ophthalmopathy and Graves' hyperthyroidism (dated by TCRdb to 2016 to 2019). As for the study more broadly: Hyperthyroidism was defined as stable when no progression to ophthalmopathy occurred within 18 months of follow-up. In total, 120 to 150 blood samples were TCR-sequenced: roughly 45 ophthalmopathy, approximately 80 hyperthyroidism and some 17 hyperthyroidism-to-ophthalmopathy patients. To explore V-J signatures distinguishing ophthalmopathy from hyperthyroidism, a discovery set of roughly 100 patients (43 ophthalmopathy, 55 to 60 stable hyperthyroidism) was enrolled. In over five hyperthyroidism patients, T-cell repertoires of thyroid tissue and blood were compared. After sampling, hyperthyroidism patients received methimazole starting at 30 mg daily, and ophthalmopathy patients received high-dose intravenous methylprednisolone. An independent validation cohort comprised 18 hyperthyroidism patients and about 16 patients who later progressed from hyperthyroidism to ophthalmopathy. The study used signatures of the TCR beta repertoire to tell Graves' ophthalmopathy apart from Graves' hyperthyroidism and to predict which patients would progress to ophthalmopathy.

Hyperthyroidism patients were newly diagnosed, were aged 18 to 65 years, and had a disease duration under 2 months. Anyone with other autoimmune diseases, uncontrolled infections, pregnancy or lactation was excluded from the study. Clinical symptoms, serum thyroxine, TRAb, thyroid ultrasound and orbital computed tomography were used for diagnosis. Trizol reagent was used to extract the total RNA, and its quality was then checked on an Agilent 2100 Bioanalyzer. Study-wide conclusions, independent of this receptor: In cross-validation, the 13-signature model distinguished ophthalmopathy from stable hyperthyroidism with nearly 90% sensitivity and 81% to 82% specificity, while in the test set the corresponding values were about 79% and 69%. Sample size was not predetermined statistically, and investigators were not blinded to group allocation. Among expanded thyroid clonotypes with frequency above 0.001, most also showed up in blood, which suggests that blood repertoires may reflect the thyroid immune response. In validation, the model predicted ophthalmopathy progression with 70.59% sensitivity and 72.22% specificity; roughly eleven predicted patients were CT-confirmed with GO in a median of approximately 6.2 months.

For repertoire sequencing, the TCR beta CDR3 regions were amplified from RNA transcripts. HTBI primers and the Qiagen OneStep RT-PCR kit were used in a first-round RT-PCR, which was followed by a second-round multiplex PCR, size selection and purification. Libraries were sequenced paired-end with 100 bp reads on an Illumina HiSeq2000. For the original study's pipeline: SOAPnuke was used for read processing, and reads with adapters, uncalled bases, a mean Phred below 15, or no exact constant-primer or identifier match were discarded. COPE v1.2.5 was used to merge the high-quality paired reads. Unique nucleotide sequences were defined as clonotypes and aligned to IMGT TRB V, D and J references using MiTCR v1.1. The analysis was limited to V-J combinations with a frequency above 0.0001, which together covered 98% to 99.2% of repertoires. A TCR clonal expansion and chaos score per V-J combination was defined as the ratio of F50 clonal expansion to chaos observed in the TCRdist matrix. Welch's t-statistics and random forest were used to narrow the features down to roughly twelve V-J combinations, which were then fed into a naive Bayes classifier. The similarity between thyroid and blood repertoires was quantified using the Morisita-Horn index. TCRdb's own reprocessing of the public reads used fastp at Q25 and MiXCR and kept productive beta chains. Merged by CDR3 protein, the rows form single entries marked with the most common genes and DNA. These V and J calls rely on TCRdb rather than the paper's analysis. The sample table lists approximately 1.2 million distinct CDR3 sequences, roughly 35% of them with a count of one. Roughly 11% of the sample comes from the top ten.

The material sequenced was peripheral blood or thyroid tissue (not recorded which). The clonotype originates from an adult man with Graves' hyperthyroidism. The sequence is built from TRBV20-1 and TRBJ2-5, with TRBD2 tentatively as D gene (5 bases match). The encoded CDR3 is CSARDLAGGPQETQYF. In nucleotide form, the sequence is TGCAGTGCTAGAGATCTTGCAGGAGGACCTCAAGAGACCCAGTACTTC.